Shown below are 12 T cell receptor beta chains from a single sample sequenced in a study of CD8 T cells in Susac syndrome. Random hexamers were used to reverse transcribe an amount of roughly 0.5 to 1 ug RNA. TCRdb analysed the immunoSEQ multiplex PCR reads with MiXCR anew, one entry per CDR3 protein. Found here are about 140,000 distinct CDR3 sequences, around 95% of them singletons; the top ten hold 0.11%. Sample: CD4+ T cells from PBMCs. These receptors were obtained from a human donor with multiple sclerosis.

V usage is TRBV11-2 and J usage is TRBJ1-2; possibly TRBD1 for D (5 bases). V gave up 5 bases and J gave up 7 bases, with 14 bases separating them. The CDR3 spans 13 residues. Germline V gene lookup returns CDR1 SGHAT and CDR2 FQNNGV. Here the CDR3 reads CASSRDRSSGYTF. CDR3 DNA sequence: TGTGCCAGCAGCAGGGACCGCAGTTCTGGCTACACCTTC. Complete variable domain (other parts from reference TRBV11-2 and TRBJ1-2): EAGVAQSPRYKIIEKRQSVAFWCNPISGHATLYWYQQILGQGPKLLIQFQNNGVVDDSQLPKDRFSAERLKGVDSTLKIQPAKLEDSAVYLCASSRDRSSGYTFGSGTRLTVV.

J is TRBJ2-1 and V is TRBV7-2; 11 positions match TRBD2. The junction had 5 bases not matched to a gene; V was cut back by 6 bases and J by 4 bases. The CDR3 consists of 15 residues. CDR1 and CDR2 (germline): SGHTA, FQGNSA. DNA of the CDR3: TGTGCCAGCAGATCCTGGACTAGCGGGTACAATGAGCAGTTCTTC. It yields the protein CASRSWTSGYNEQFF.

The V and J genes are TRBV10-3 and TRBJ2-7; possibly TRBD2 for D (6 bases). Deletions cut 2 bases from V and 10 bases from J, with 12 bases between. This CDR3 has 12 residues. Germline lookup yields CDR1 ENHRY and CDR2 SYGVKD. The CDR3 loop is CAISERGTGQYF. The DNA for the CDR3 is TGTGCCATCAGTGAGCGGGGGACGGGACAGTACTTC.

The V and J genes are TRBV20-1 and TRBJ2-5; TRBD1 might be the D (6 bases). V lost 3 bases and J 2 bases, leaving 10 bases between the germline ends. CDR3 length equals 13 residues. CDR1 and CDR2 from the germline V gene are DFQATT and SNEGSKA (reference sequence). The CDR3, as DNA: TGCAGTGCTAGGTGGCAGGGGCAAGAGACCCAGTACTTC. Translating it yields CSARWQGQETQYF.

The chain couples TRBV3-1 to TRBJ2-1; D may be TRBD1 or TRBD2 (5 bases each). The CDR3 extends over 15 amino acids. Deletions cut 1 base from V and 7 bases from J, with 14 bases between. The germline V gene has CDR1 LGHDT and CDR2 YNNKEL (reference sequence). In nucleotides, the CDR3 is TGTGCCAGCAGCCAAGTGCTCGGGACCGGGAATGAGCAGTTCTTC. This gives the protein CASSQVLGTGNEQFF.

This clonotype was picked up a small number of times. The V gene is TRBV3-1, the J gene TRBJ1-5; tentative D call: TRBD1 (6 bases). There are 16 residues in the CDR3. Germline CDR1 is LGHDT and CDR2 is YNNKEL (reference sequence). V gave up 0 bases and J gave up 2 bases, with 11 bases separating them. CDR3 DNA: TGTGCCAGCAGCCAAGACGGGGGCTTGGGCAATCAGCCCCAGCATTTT. This codes for CASSQDGGLGNQPQHF.

V is TRBV7-7 and J is TRBJ2-1; 9 nucleotides line up with TRBD1. Unmatched junction bases numbered 10, after V lost 5 bases and J lost 8 bases. CDR1 and CDR2 from the germline V gene are SSHAT and FNYEAQ (reference sequence). The CDR3 is 15 residues long. CDR3 DNA sequence: TGTGCCAGCAGCCCCGGGACAGGGAGGTCGGATGAGCAGTTCTTC. Translation gives CASSPGTGRSDEQFF.

The chain links TRBV20-1 to TRBJ1-2; D ambiguous. The germline V gene encodes CDR1 DFQATT and CDR2 SNEGSKA (reference sequence). V was clipped by 6 bases and J by 0 bases, with 8 bases between them. The CDR3 consists of 12 residues. The CDR3 DNA follows: TGCAGTGCCGTAACCTCTAACTATGGCTACACCTTC. Encoded protein: CSAVTSNYGYTF.

Regarding this clonotype: The germline gene is not matched at one end of the junction; a read error may be the cause. V is TRBV12-3 or TRBV12-4 and J is TRBJ2-3; the D is unclear. The CDR3 runs to 12 residues. The chain's CDR3 is CANSFSTDTQYF. DNA for the CDR3: TGTGCCAACAGTTTCAGCACAGATACGCAGTATTTT.

CDR3 DNA sequence: TGTGCCACCAGTGATCCAGGGGGCATTCAGCCCCAGCATTTT. This sequence encodes CATSDPGGIQPQHF. This chain links TRBV24-1 with TRBJ1-5, with 8 bases identical to TRBD1. The CDR3 totals 14 residues. V gave up 3 bases and J gave up 6 bases; unmatched junction bases: 3. CDR1 KGHDR and CDR2 SFDVKD come from the germline V gene.

V is TRBV7-9 and J is TRBJ2-7; D might be TRBD2 (5 bases). CDR1 is SEHNR and CDR2 is FQNEAQ in the germline V gene (reference sequence). Trimming left V 1 base short and J 5 bases short, with 9 bases between. CDR3 length: 13 residues. The CDR3 DNA reads TGTGCCAGCAGCTTAGATAGCGTGGACGAGCAGTACTTC. Translating it yields CASSLDSVDEQYF.

The chain carries TRBV23-1 and TRBJ1-3; D is undetermined. TRBV23-1 is reported as an ORF; its role is uncertain. CDR3 length equals 19 residues. The V end was cut by 0 bases, the J end by 1 base, with 19 bases between. The CDR3 loop is CASSQSSSPSKMSGNTIYF. Here the CDR3 DNA reads TGCGCCAGCAGTCAATCGAGTAGCCCTTCGAAGATGTCTGGAAACACCATATATTTT.